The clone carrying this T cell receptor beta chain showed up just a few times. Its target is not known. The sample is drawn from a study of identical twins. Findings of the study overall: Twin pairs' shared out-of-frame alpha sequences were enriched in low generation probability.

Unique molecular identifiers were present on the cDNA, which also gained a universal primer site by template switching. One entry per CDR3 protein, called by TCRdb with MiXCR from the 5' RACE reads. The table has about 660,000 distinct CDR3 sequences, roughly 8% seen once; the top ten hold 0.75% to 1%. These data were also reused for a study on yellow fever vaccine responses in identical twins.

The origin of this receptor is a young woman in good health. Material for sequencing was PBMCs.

CDR3 protein: CARHNWASETYEQYF. In nucleotides, the CDR3 is TGCGCCCGTCATAACTGGGCTAGCGAGACGTACGAGCAGTACTTC. This chain uses TRBV5-1 with TRBJ2-7, with D perhaps matching TRBD2 (6 bases). Per the germline V gene, CDR1 is SGHRS and CDR2 is YFSETQ. V lost 10 bases and J lost 4, with 24 bases in between. The CDR3 loop spans 15 amino acids.